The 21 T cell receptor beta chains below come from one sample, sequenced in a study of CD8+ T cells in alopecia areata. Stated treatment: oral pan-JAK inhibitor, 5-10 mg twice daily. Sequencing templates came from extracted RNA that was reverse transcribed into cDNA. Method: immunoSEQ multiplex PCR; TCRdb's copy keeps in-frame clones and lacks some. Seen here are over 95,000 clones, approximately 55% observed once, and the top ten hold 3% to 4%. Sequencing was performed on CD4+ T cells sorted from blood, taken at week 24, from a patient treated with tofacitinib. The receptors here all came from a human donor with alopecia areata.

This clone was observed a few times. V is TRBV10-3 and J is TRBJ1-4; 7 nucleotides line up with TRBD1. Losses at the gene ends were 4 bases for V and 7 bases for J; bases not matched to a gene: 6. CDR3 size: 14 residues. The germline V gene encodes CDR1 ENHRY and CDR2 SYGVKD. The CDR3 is CAISGQGSGEKLFF. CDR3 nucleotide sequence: TGTGCCATCAGTGGACAGGGAAGTGGTGAAAAACTGTTTTTT.

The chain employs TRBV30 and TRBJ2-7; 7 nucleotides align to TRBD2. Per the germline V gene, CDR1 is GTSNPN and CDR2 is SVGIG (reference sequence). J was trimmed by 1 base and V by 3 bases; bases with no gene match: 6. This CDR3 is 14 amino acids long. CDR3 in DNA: TGTGCCTGGAGAAAAGCGGGGACGTCCTACGAGCAGTACTTC. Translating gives CAWRKAGTSYEQYF.

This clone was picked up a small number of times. The CDR3 nucleotides read TGTGCCAGCAGCGACCGCGGGGGGGAGAGCACAGATACGCAGTATTTT. Its translation: CASSDRGGESTDTQYF. The V gene is TRBV21-1, the J gene TRBJ2-3; the D call TRBD2 from the table was never checked on the DNA. TRBV21-1 is marked as a pseudogene. The CDR3 is made up of 16 amino acids.

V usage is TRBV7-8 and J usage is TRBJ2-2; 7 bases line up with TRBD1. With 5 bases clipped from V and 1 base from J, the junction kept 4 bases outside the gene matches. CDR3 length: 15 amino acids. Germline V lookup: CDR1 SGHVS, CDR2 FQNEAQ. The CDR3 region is CASSIRDRNTGELFF. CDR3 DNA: TGTGCCAGCAGCATACGGGACAGGAACACCGGGGAGCTGTTTTTT.

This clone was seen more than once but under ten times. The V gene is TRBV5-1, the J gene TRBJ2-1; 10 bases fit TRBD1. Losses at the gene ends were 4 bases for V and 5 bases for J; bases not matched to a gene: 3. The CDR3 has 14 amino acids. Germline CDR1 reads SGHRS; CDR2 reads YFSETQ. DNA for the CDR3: TGCGCCAGCAGCATGGGACAGGGGAACAATGAGCAGTTCTTC. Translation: CASSMGQGNNEQFF.

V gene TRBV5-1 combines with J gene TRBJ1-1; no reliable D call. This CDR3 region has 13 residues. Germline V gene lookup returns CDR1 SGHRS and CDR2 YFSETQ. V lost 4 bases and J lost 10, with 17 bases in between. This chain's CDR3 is CASSPAGPWGAFF. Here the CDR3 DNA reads TGCGCCAGCAGCCCGGCGGGCCCCTGGGGAGCTTTCTTT.

In DNA, the CDR3 is TGCAGCGTCGTAGGGACAGTCCCCCTGGATGAGCAGTTCTTC. Its translation is CSVVGTVPLDEQFF. V usage is TRBV29-1 and J usage is TRBJ2-1, with 7 nucleotides matching TRBD1. V trimming: 6 bases; J trimming: 8 bases; junction bases outside the gene matches: 13. The CDR3 is 14 residues long. Germline lookup yields CDR1 SQVTM and CDR2 ANQGSEA.

CDR3 loop: CASSFAGGQQETQYF. CDR3 DNA: TGTGCCAGCAGCTTTGCGGGGGGCCAACAAGAGACCCAGTACTTC. The chain carries TRBV7-9 and TRBJ2-5, with 8 bases lining up with TRBD2. Germline lookup yields CDR1 SEHNR and CDR2 FQNEAQ (reference sequence). The CDR3 loop spans 15 amino acids. V lost 3 bases, J lost 2 bases, and 5 bases stayed unmatched.

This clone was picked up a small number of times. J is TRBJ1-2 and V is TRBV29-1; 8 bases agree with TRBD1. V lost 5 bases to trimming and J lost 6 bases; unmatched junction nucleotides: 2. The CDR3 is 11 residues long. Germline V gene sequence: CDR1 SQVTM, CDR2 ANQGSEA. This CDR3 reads CSVQGADGYTF. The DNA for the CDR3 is TGCAGCGTTCAGGGGGCGGATGGCTACACCTTC.

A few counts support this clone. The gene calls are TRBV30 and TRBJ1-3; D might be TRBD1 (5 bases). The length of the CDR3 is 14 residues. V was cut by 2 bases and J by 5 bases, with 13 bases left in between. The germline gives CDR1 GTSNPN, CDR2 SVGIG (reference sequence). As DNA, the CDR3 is TGTGCCTGGAGTCGTGGGGGAACAAGAAACACCATATATTTT. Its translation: CAWSRGGTRNTIYF.

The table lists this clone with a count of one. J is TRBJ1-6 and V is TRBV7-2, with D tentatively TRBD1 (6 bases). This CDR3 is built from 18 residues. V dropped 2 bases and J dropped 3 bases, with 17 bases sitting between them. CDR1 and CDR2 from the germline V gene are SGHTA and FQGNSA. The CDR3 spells CASSLSLRTQGYNSPLHF. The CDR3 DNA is TGTGCCAGCAGCTTATCCCTCCGCACACAGGGCTATAATTCACCCCTCCACTTT. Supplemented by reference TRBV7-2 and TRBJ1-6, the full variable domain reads GAGVSQSPSNKVTEKGKDVELRCDPISGHTALYWYRQSLGQGLEFLIYFQGNSAPDKSGLPSDRFSAERTGGSVSTLTIQRTQQEDSAVYLCASSLSLRTQGYNSPLHFGNGTRLTVT.

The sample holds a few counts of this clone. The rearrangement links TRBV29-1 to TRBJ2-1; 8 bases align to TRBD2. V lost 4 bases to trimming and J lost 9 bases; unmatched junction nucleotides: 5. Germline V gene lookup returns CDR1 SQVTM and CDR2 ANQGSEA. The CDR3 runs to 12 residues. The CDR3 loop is CSVGPGGGEQFF. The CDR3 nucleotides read TGCAGCGTTGGGCCCGGGGGGGGTGAGCAGTTCTTC.

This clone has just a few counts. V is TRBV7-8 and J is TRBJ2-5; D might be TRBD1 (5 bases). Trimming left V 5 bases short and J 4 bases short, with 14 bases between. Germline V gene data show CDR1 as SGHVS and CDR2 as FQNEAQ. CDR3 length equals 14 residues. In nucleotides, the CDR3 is TGTGCCAGCAGCCCTAGGGCAGGGCCAGAGACCCAGTACTTC. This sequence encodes CASSPRAGPETQYF. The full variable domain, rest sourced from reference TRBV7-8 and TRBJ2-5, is GAGVSQSPRYKVAKRGQDVALRCDPISGHVSLFWYQQALGQGPEFLTYFQNEAQLDKSGLPSDRFFAERPEGSVSTLKIQRTQQEDSAVYLCASSPRAGPETQYFGPGTRLLVL.

The CDR3 loop is CASSIRLTGANVLTF. The CDR3 nucleotides read TGTGCCAGTAGTATTAGGTTAACTGGGGCCAACGTCCTGACTTTC. This sequence joins TRBV19 and TRBJ2-6; no reliable D call. This CDR3 spans 15 amino acids. The germline CDR1 and CDR2 sequences are LNHDA and SQIVND (reference sequence). The ends were cut back, 3 bases at V and 2 bases at J, with 8 bases in the middle.

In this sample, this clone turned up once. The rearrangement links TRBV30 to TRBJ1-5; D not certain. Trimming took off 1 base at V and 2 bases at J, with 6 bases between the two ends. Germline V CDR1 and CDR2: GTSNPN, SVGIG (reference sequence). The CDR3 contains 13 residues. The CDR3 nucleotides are TGTGCCTGGAGTGGTAGGGGCAATCAGCCCCAGCATTTT. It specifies CAWSGRGNQPQHF.

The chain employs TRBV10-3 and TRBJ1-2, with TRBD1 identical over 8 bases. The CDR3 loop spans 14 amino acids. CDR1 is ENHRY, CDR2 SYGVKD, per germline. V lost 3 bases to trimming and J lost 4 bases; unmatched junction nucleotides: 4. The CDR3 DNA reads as TGTGCCATCAGTGAATTGGACAGGGCCTATGGCTACACCTTC. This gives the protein CAISELDRAYGYTF.

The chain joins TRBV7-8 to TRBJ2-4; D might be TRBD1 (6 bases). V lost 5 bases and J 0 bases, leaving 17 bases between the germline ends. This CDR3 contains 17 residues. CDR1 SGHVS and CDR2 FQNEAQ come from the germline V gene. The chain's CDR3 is CASSPNRDILAKNIQYF. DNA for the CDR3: TGTGCCAGCAGCCCCAACCGGGACATCTTAGCCAAAAACATTCAGTACTTC.

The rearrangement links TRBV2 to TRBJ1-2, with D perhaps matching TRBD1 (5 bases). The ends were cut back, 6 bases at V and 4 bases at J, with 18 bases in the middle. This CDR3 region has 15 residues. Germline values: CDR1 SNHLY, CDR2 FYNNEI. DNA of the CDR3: TGTGCCAGCAGAGATTACAGGAGTTTAGGCTATGGCTACACCTTC. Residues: CASRDYRSLGYGYTF.

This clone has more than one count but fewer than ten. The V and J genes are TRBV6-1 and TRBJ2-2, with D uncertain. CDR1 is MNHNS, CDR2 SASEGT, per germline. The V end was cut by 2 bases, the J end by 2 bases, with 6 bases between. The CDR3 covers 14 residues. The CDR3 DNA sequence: TGTGCCAGCAGTGAAACCCATAACACCGGGGAGCTGTTTTTT. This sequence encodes CASSETHNTGELFF.

CDR3 in DNA: TGCGCCAGCAGTGACAGGGTCGGGGACTATGGCTACACCTTC. This codes for CASSDRVGDYGYTF. This chain uses TRBV23-1 with TRBJ1-2; TRBD1 aligns across 7 bases. TRBV23-1 is known as an ORF, though its function is uncertain. V lost 5 bases, J lost 3 bases, and 6 bases stayed unmatched. The CDR3 contains 14 residues.

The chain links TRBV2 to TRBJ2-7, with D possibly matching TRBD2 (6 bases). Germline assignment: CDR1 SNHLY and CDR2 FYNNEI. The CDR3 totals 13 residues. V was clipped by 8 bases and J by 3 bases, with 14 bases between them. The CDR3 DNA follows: TGTGCCAGCCGGGGCGGGGCCAACTACGAGCAGTACTTC. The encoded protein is CASRGGANYEQYF.